Detailed here is one T cell receptor beta chain. The data originate from a study of T cells in Graves' hyperthyroidism and ophthalmopathy. Template material for amplifying TCR beta CDR3 regions consisted of RNA transcripts. An initial round of RT-PCR targeting the TCR CDR3 relied on the HTBI primer set. TCRdb redid the calling of the multiplex PCR reads with MiXCR, one entry per CDR3 protein. The table has approximately 490,000 distinct CDR3 sequences, around a fifth seen once. Each person with ophthalmopathy scored at least 3 on the Clinical Activity Score, reached NOSPECS grade 4 or higher, and had been ill under 3 months. Together with thyroid ultrasound, orbital computed tomography, serum thyroxine and TRAb, clinical symptoms were used for diagnoses. The CDR3 is made up of 13 amino acids. Germline V gene sequence: CDR1 SQVTM, CDR2 ANQGSEA. V lost 7 bases, J lost 4 bases, and 7 bases stayed unmatched.

This chain uses TRBV29-1 with TRBJ1-2; 9 nucleotides align to TRBD1. This TCR came from an older woman with Graves' ophthalmopathy. The sequenced sample was blood. The chain's CDR3 is CSAGQGSSYGYTF. DNA of the CDR3: TGCAGCGCTGGACAGGGGAGCTCCTATGGCTACACCTTC. The full variable domain, its missing parts supplied by reference TRBV29-1 and TRBJ1-2, is SAVISQKPSRDICQRGTSLTIQCQVDSQVTMMFWYRQQPGQSLTLIATANQGSEATYESGFVIDKFPISRPNLTFSTLTVSNMSPEDSSIYLCSAGQGSSYGYTFGSGTRLTVV.